Many counts were recorded for the clone carrying this TCR beta chain. As yet, its antigen is unknown. Germline CDR1 reads SGHTA; CDR2 reads FQGNSA. The CDR3 covers 13 residues. V shed 2 bases, J shed 11 bases, and the junction held 6 bases outside the gene matches. The authors used template switching to add a universal primer site and gave cDNA unique molecular identifiers. TCRdb ran MiXCR on the 5' RACE reads and lists one entry per CDR3 protein. The sample shows about 570,000 distinct CDR3 sequences, 7.5% to 10% of them seen only once. This specimen comes from a study of identical twins. The study, taken as a whole, reports: Rather than following the same donors, the conclusions depended on cross-sectional statistical analysis.

This same sample was also taken into another study, of yellow fever vaccine responses in identical twins. According to that study: It has been reported that, in twins, the vaccine T cell response seemed partly convergent and partly personalized.

The TCR was taken from a woman aged 18-29 years in good health. The gene calls are TRBV7-2 and TRBJ2-3; 8 positions agree with TRBD1. Material for sequencing was PBMCs. This chain's CDR3 is CASSLTSGTGQYF. The CDR3 region has the DNA TGTGCCAGCAGCTTAACCTCCGGGACAGGGCAGTATTTT. The variable domain in full, with the rest retrieved from reference TRBV7-2 and TRBJ2-3, is GAGVSQSPSNKVTEKGKDVELRCDPISGHTALYWYRQSLGQGLEFLIYFQGNSAPDKSGLPSDRFSAERTGGSVSTLTIQRTQQEDSAVYLCASSLTSGTGQYFGPGTRLTVL.